A single sample gave rise to the 15 T cell receptor beta chains below, sequenced in a study of T-cell reconstitution after alpha-beta-depleted transplantation in children. A TCRbeta library incorporating unique molecular identifiers was prepared. MiXCR, run by TCRdb on the PCR reads, gives a single entry per CDR3 protein. The sample yields fewer than 700,000 distinct CDR3 sequences, around 13% seen once. This material consisted of PBMCs, mostly from graft donor cells, taken 360 days after TCRalphabeta/CD19-depleted stem cell transplant. The source of these receptors is a male patient between 5 and 17 years old who had a stem cell transplant for acute myeloid leukemia, so the T cells may come from the graft donor.

This clonotype was detected many times. CDR3 sequence (DNA): TGCGCCAGCAGCCAAACTAGTAACTCCTACAATGAGCAGTTCTTC. Its translation: CASSQTSNSYNEQFF. V gene TRBV4-3 combines with J gene TRBJ2-1, with D possibly TRBD2 on 5 matching bases. Trimming took 2 bases from V and 0 from J, leaving 8 bases between them. Per germline, CDR1 LGHNA and CDR2 YSLEER. This CDR3 region has 15 residues.

V gene TRBV9 combines with J gene TRBJ2-5; TRBD2 agrees at 8 bases. CDR3 size: 17 residues. CDR1 is SGDLS and CDR2 is YYNGEE in the germline V gene. Germline trimming cut 0 bases from V and 1 base from J; bases unmatched to any gene: 8. The CDR3 protein is CASSVATGGRFQETQYF. DNA for the CDR3: TGTGCCAGCAGCGTAGCTACGGGCGGGAGGTTCCAAGAGACCCAGTACTTC.

The chain has TRBV11-2 and TRBJ2-3; 7 nucleotides line up with TRBD2. The V and J ends lost 5 bases and 4 bases, in that order; junction bases with no gene match: 21. The CDR3 is 19 amino acids. Germline CDR1 SGHAT, CDR2 FQNNGV. The chain's CDR3 is CASSPRNGLVGGPADTQYF. CDR3 nucleotides: TGTGCCAGCAGCCCTAGAAATGGGCTTGTGGGAGGGCCCGCAGATACGCAGTATTTT.

This clonotype has more than one count but fewer than ten. The V gene is TRBV3-1, the J gene TRBJ2-1; D is possibly TRBD1 (6 bases). The CDR3 is made up of 16 amino acids. V lost 2 bases and J 9 bases, leaving 20 bases between the germline ends. Germline V lookup: CDR1 LGHDT, CDR2 YNNKEL (reference sequence). The CDR3 DNA follows: TGTGCCAGCAGCCAATCAAATGCGGTAGAAGGGGGTGAGCAGTTCTTC. Protein sequence: CASSQSNAVEGGEQFF.

The chain uses TRBV7-9 and TRBJ2-5; either TRBD1 or TRBD2 may fit D (5 bases each). Germline values: CDR1 SEHNR, CDR2 FQNEAQ (reference sequence). The V gene lost 4 bases and the J gene lost 5 bases, with 11 bases spanning the gap. This CDR3 comprises 13 residues. CDR3 region: CASSSAEGETQYF. CDR3 bases: TGTGCCAGCAGCTCTGCAGAGGGGGAGACCCAGTACTTC.

This clonotype was observed many times. This chain connects TRBV4-3 to TRBJ2-3; 8 bases map to TRBD1. Germline lookup yields CDR1 LGHNA and CDR2 YSLEER. J was trimmed by 7 bases and V by 4 bases; bases with no gene match: 7. This CDR3 is built from 14 residues. The chain's CDR3 is CASSLETGANTQYF. The CDR3 DNA reads TGCGCCAGCAGCCTGGAGACAGGGGCTAATACGCAGTATTTT.

This clonotype was seen more than once but under ten times. This chain uses TRBV7-9 with TRBJ1-4, with D unresolved. The CDR3 consists of 15 residues. Trimming cost V 1 base and J 7 bases, with 13 bases left between them. Germline loops: CDR1 SEHNR, CDR2 FQNEAQ (reference sequence). CDR3 amino acids: CASSLEAVLSEKLFF. As DNA, the CDR3 is TGTGCCAGCAGCTTAGAAGCGGTGTTGAGTGAAAAACTGTTTTTT.

This clonotype has more than one count but fewer than ten. A read error may account for a junction end that differs from germline. CDR3 protein: CSVEGTGGPSGANVLTF. CDR3 DNA sequence: TGCAGCGTCGAAGGGACAGGGGGCCCCTCTGGGGCCAACGTCCTGACTTTC. V and J are TRBV29-1 and TRBJ2-6, with 12 bases fitting TRBD1. The CDR3 is made up of 17 amino acids. Germline V gene data show CDR1 as SQVTM and CDR2 as ANQGSEA.

With regard to this clonotype: A much larger clone differs from this one at a single base, so this may be a read error. V is TRBV7-9 and J is TRBJ2-7; D is undetermined. The CDR3 spans 15 residues. Germline V gene lookup returns CDR1 SEHNR and CDR2 FQNEAQ (reference sequence). The CDR3 DNA is TGTTCCAGCAGCTTACTCGCAGTCGCCTCCTACGAGCAGTACTTC. Protein product: CSSSLLAVASYEQYF.

The rearrangement joins TRBV4-3 to TRBJ2-3, with 8 bases lining up with TRBD2. Germline CDR1 reads LGHNA; CDR2 reads YSLEER. J gave up 0 bases and V 0 bases, and 11 bases lay outside the gene matches. The CDR3 contains 19 residues. DNA for the CDR3: TGCGCCAGCAGCCAAGAACCGGGACTAGGGTCCACTAGCACAGATACGCAGTATTTT. Amino acids: CASSQEPGLGSTSTDTQYF.

This clonotype showed up many times. The CDR3 region is CASSYSTGQETQYF. CDR3 nucleotides: TGTGCCAGCAGTTACTCGACAGGCCAAGAGACCCAGTACTTC. This chain connects TRBV6-5 to TRBJ2-5; tentative D call: TRBD1 (6 bases). The CDR3 is 14 residues long. The germline CDR1 and CDR2 sequences are MNHEY and SVGAGI. Trimming took 0 bases from V and 1 from J, leaving 6 bases between them.

This clonotype was picked up many times. The rearrangement links TRBV7-9 to TRBJ2-7; tentative D call: TRBD1 (6 bases). This CDR3 is 16 amino acids long. V lost 0 bases, J lost 2 bases, and 14 bases lay in between. Germline V gene lookup returns CDR1 SEHNR and CDR2 FQNEAQ (reference sequence). This CDR3 is CASSLALAGDTYEQYF. In DNA, the CDR3 is TGTGCCAGCAGCTTAGCGCTGGCAGGGGACACCTACGAGCAGTACTTC.

At least ten counts were recorded for this clonotype. This chain connects TRBV29-1 to TRBJ1-2; possible D gene TRBD1, 5 bases. CDR1 is SQVTM, CDR2 ANQGSEA, per germline. The CDR3 has 11 residues. V lost 7 bases and J 2 bases, leaving 8 bases between the germline ends. The CDR3 region has the DNA TGCAGCGGGGGCGTAAACTATGGCTACACCTTC. Translated: CSGGVNYGYTF. Full variable domain (remainder filled in from reference TRBV29-1 and TRBJ1-2): SAVISQKPSRDICQRGTSLTIQCQVDSQVTMMFWYRQQPGQSLTLIATANQGSEATYESGFVIDKFPISRPNLTFSTLTVSNMSPEDSSIYLCSGGVNYGYTFGSGTRLTVV.

This clonotype was observed a few times. CDR3 region: CSARVPAAGYNEQFF. The DNA of the CDR3 is TGCAGTGCTAGAGTACCAGCGGCCGGCTACAATGAGCAGTTCTTC. V usage is TRBV20-1 and J usage is TRBJ2-1; a weak D match, TRBD2 (5 bases). V gave up 1 base and J gave up 3 bases, with 13 bases separating them. This CDR3 comprises 15 residues. Germline lookup yields CDR1 DFQATT and CDR2 SNEGSKA (reference sequence).

This clonotype was counted only a few times. The gene calls are TRBV6-1 and TRBJ1-5, with TRBD1 identical over 9 bases. The germline V gene has CDR1 MNHNS and CDR2 SASEGT. This CDR3 region has 14 residues. The trim removed 7 bases at V and 7 bases at J, leaving 8 bases unmatched. The CDR3 sequence: CASKGGQGAQPQHF. The CDR3 bases are TGTGCCAGCAAGGGGGGACAGGGTGCCCAGCCCCAGCATTTT.